Presented here are 21 T cell receptor beta chains from one specimen sequenced in a study of T cells in localized non-small cell lung cancer. Profiled with immunoSEQ multiplex PCR; TCRdb holds only in-frame clones, not every one. The sample records 50,000 to 75,000 clones, roughly nine tenths being singletons. Sample: peripheral blood, taken before any cancer treatment. Every receptor here comes from a man aged 35 to 70 with stage I lung adenocarcinoma.

The chain is built from TRBV28 and TRBJ1-6; maybe TRBD1 (6 bases). CDR3 size: 15 residues. Germline V lookup: CDR1 MDHEN, CDR2 SYDVKM. Trimming stripped 8 bases from V and 10 bases from J, with 21 bases between. The CDR3 here is CASQPRGALGSPLHF. In DNA form, the CDR3 reads TGTGCCAGCCAGCCTCGGGGGGCTCTGGGCTCACCCCTCCACTTT.

This chain's CDR3 is CASSAPGGETQYF. CDR3 sequence (DNA): TGTGCCAGCTCAGCTCCGGGGGGGGAGACCCAGTACTTC. The rearrangement joins TRBV18 to TRBJ2-5, with 8 bases fitting TRBD2. Germline V gene sequence: CDR1 KGHSH, CDR2 LQKENI. This CDR3 region has 13 residues. Germline trimming cut 5 bases from V and 5 bases from J; bases unmatched to any gene: 4.

The CDR3 protein is CASSRTSGRHEQYF. CDR3 nucleotide sequence: TGTGCCAGCAGTCGGACTAGCGGGAGACACGAGCAGTACTTC. The V and J genes are TRBV4-2 and TRBJ2-7; the match to TRBD2 covers 13 bases. CDR3 length: 14 amino acids. The ends lost 6 bases at V and 5 bases at J; junction bases unmatched: 4. Germline V lookup: CDR1 LGHNA, CDR2 YNFKEQ.

The chain employs TRBV27 and TRBJ2-7; D might be TRBD1 (6 bases). The CDR3 extends over 14 amino acids. Trimming removed 5 bases at V and 0 bases at J, with 11 bases between. Germline CDR1 reads MNHEY; CDR2 reads SMNVEV (reference sequence). In DNA, the CDR3 is TGTGCCAGCAGTGGGGGCAGTCCCTCCTACGAGCAGTACTTC. Translated: CASSGGSPSYEQYF.

The chain recombines TRBV29-1 with TRBJ2-1; 10 nucleotides align to TRBD1. Looked up from germline, CDR1 is SQVTM and CDR2 is ANQGSEA. CDR3 length: 14 amino acids. Trimming cost V 4 bases and J 6 bases; bases outside gene matches: 6. CDR3 region: CSVASGTGANEQFF. As DNA, the CDR3 is TGCAGCGTTGCTTCCGGGACAGGGGCCAATGAGCAGTTCTTC.

This chain links TRBV4-1 with TRBJ2-1; D ambiguous. Germline values: CDR1 MGHRA, CDR2 YSYEKL. This CDR3 comprises 12 residues. V lost 5 bases, J lost 0 bases, and 2 bases lay in between. The CDR3 sequence is CASSGSYNEQFF. DNA for the CDR3: TGCGCCAGCAGCGGCTCCTACAATGAGCAGTTCTTC.

The chain joins TRBV11-2 to TRBJ2-1, with D maybe TRBD1 (6 bases). CDR1 and CDR2 from the germline V gene are SGHAT and FQNNGV. V lost 0 bases to trimming and J lost 3 bases, with 9 bases between them. The CDR3 covers 15 residues. The CDR3 loop is CASSLDQGYYNEQFF. Here the CDR3 DNA reads TGTGCCAGCAGCTTAGACCAGGGGTACTACAATGAGCAGTTCTTC.

V and J are TRBV6-5 and TRBJ2-3, with TRBD1 identical over 11 bases. From germline, CDR1 is MNHEY and CDR2 SVGAGI. Trimming removed 4 bases from V and 4 bases from J; junction bases left unmatched: 7. The CDR3 sequence is 16 residues long. The CDR3: CASSWGQGVFPDTQYF. CDR3 DNA sequence: TGTGCCAGCAGTTGGGGACAGGGGGTTTTTCCAGATACGCAGTATTTT.

The gene calls are TRBV30 and TRBJ2-7, with D possibly TRBD2 on 5 matching bases. Per germline, CDR1 GTSNPN and CDR2 SVGIG (reference sequence). The ends were cut back, 3 bases at V and 4 bases at J, with 7 bases in the middle. The CDR3 loop spans 11 amino acids. CDR3 nucleotide sequence: TGTGCCTGGAGGAGGGCTTACGAGCAGTACTTC. Translated: CAWRRAYEQYF.

The genes are TRBV29-1 and TRBJ2-7; 12 bases match TRBD1. The CDR3 covers 14 residues. The V gene end was trimmed by 5 bases and the J gene end by 5 bases; junction bases not matched to a gene: 7. Germline CDR1 SQVTM, CDR2 ANQGSEA. DNA of the CDR3: TGCAGCGTTAAACCGGGACAGGGGGCTAACGAGCAGTACTTC. Translated, it gives CSVKPGQGANEQYF.

This chain connects TRBV27 to TRBJ2-7, with 8 positions matching TRBD1. This CDR3 is built from 14 residues. J lost 3 bases, V lost 3 bases, and 4 bases had no gene match. Per the germline V gene, CDR1 is MNHEY and CDR2 is SMNVEV (reference sequence). CDR3 region: CASSFRGPDYEQYF. As DNA, the CDR3 is TGTGCCAGCAGTTTCAGGGGGCCTGACTACGAGCAGTACTTC.

This clone was detected only a few times. V and J are TRBV6-1 and TRBJ2-7; D may match TRBD1 or TRBD2 (6 bases each). The CDR3 runs to 15 residues. V was shortened by 2 bases and J by 2 bases, with 13 bases between the two germline ends. In germline, CDR1 is MNHNS, CDR2 SASEGT. The CDR3 bases are TGTGCCAGCAGTGAATGGGTCGGGGGCGCCTACGAGCAGTACTTC. Its translation: CASSEWVGGAYEQYF.

The rearrangement links TRBV7-2 to TRBJ2-1; TRBD2 matches 9 bases. This CDR3 has 17 residues. The junction had 10 bases not matched to a gene; V was cut back by 6 bases and J by 1 base. Germline V gene data show CDR1 as SGHTA and CDR2 as FQGNSA. CDR3 residues: CASSWGSGRSSYNEQFF. The CDR3 DNA sequence: TGTGCCAGCAGTTGGGGTAGCGGGAGATCTTCCTACAATGAGCAGTTCTTC. Variable domain in full (rest from reference TRBV7-2 and TRBJ2-1): GAGVSQSPSNKVTEKGKDVELRCDPISGHTALYWYRQSLGQGLEFLIYFQGNSAPDKSGLPSDRFSAERTGGSVSTLTIQRTQQEDSAVYLCASSWGSGRSSYNEQFFGPGTRLTVL.

The V and J genes are TRBV5-1 and TRBJ2-5; 7 bases are shared with TRBD1. The end of the DNA fits TRBJ2-7 better, so the J call may be wrong. This CDR3 has 14 residues. The V gene's germline CDR1 is SGHRS and CDR2 YFSETQ. The CDR3 sequence is CASRIRTGLYEQYF. The CDR3, as DNA: TGCGCCAGCAGAATCCGGACAGGTCTTTACGAGCAGTACTTC.

The chain is built from TRBV5-4 and TRBJ1-4; TRBD1 agrees at 7 bases. After removal of 4 bases from V and 7 bases from J, the junction contained 16 bases not matched to a gene. The CDR3 has 17 amino acids. The germline CDR1 and CDR2 sequences are SGHNT and YYREEE (reference sequence). CDR3 nucleotide sequence: TGTGCCAGCAGCGCTGGTAGGGGGCAAGGCGAGGGTGAAAAACTGTTTTTT. Translated: CASSAGRGQGEGEKLFF.

The chain uses TRBV2 and TRBJ2-7; D is ambiguous. V was shortened by 5 bases and J by 2 bases, with 10 bases between the two germline ends. In germline, CDR1 is SNHLY, CDR2 FYNNEI. The CDR3 totals 13 residues. The CDR3 spells CASSRNSAYEQYF. The CDR3 coding sequence is TGTGCCAGCAGTCGTAACAGCGCCTACGAGCAGTACTTC. Together with reference TRBV2 and TRBJ2-7, the CDR3 gives the full variable domain: EPEVTQTPSHQVTQMGQEVILRCVPISNHLYFYWYRQILGQKVEFLVSFYNNEISEKSEIFDDQFSVERPDGSNFTLKIRSTKLEDSAMYFCASSRNSAYEQYFGPGTRLTVT.

For the CDR3, the DNA is TGTGCCAGCTTCAACTATGGCTACACCTTC. Translated, it gives CASFNYGYTF. The rearrangement links TRBV6-6 to TRBJ1-2; no clear D gene. There are 10 residues in the CDR3. V was shortened by 8 bases and J by 2 bases, with 3 bases between the two germline ends. CDR1 and CDR2 (germline): MNHNY, SVGAGI (reference sequence).

This chain links TRBV7-8 with TRBJ2-5; 7 nucleotides line up with TRBD2. The CDR3 runs to 14 residues. In germline, CDR1 is SGHVS, CDR2 FQNEAQ. The trim removed 4 bases at V and 5 bases at J, leaving 7 bases unmatched. CDR3 DNA: TGTGCCAGCAGCTCCGGGGGGAGCGGGGAGACCCAGTACTTC. Protein product: CASSSGGSGETQYF.

The chain has TRBV11-3 and TRBJ2-1; D perhaps matches TRBD1 (6 bases). The germline gives CDR1 SGHNT, CDR2 YENEEA. The CDR3 is 13 residues long. V dropped 8 bases and J dropped 7 bases, with 15 bases sitting between them. Written as DNA, the CDR3 is TGTGCCAGCGGCATCAACAGGGCAAATGAGCAGTTCTTC. Translation gives CASGINRANEQFF.

The J gene is TRBJ2-7, the V gene TRBV19; 9 bases map to TRBD2. The CDR3 consists of 15 residues. J was trimmed by 5 bases and V by 4 bases; bases with no gene match: 9. Germline CDR1 reads LNHDA; CDR2 reads SQIVND (reference sequence). CDR3 in amino acids: CASSTSGGRSDEQYF. The CDR3 DNA is TGTGCCAGTAGTACCAGCGGGGGGAGAAGCGACGAGCAGTACTTC.

The V gene is TRBV2, the J gene TRBJ2-2, with 10 positions matching TRBD2. Trimming cost V 7 bases and J 4 bases; bases outside gene matches: 3. Per germline, CDR1 SNHLY and CDR2 FYNNEI. This CDR3 spans 14 amino acids. CDR3 protein: CASKREGRTGELFF. The CDR3 nucleotides read TGTGCCAGCAAGCGGGAGGGCCGCACCGGGGAGCTGTTTTTT.